This TCR beta chain emerged from a study of cytomegalovirus exposure and HLA in healthy donors. The PCR employed 60 Vbeta primers together with 13 Jbeta primers. TCRdb's table, derived via immunoSEQ multiplex PCR, lists solely in-frame clones and lacks some. The table records 200,000 to 250,000 clones, about 86% of them present only once. Germline CDR1 LNHNV, CDR2 YYDKDF (reference sequence). V lost 0 bases and J lost 10, with 18 bases in between. The CDR3 is 15 residues long. The sequence was collected from a woman between 55 and 75 years old in good health and CMV-seropositive. The chain recombines TRBV15 with TRBJ1-1; D not certain. The sequencing input was PBMCs. CDR3 loop: CATSRDFAPGSVAFF. CDR3 coding DNA: TGTGCCACCAGCAGAGATTTTGCCCCCGGGTCGGTAGCTTTCTTT.